Listed below are T cell receptor beta chains from one sample, sequenced in a study of blood T cell repertoires in COVID-19. Repertoires were generated with immunoSEQ multiplex PCR, while TCRdb's copy carries only in-frame clones and drops some. This table holds tens of thousands of clones, approximately 75% found once. Sequenced: peripheral blood. Every receptor here comes from a man at least 80 years old with acute or convalescent COVID-19. The CDR3 runs from the conserved cysteine through the conserved F or W. A D gene is named only where the DNA matches it firmly. The listing skips clone size in some rows; elsewhere it reads once, few, many or a size class.

j_call clone_size d_call v_call cdr3_nt cdr3_aa
TRBJ1-5 few . TRBV2 TGTGCCAGCATGGGTATCCGTGGAGGCAATCAGCCCCAGCATTTT CASMGIRGGNQPQHF
TRBJ1-1 . TRBD1 TRBV7-9 TGTGCCAGCAGCTTAGGCCCCAACAGGGGGCAGGGCACTGAAGCTTTCTTT CASSLGPNRGQGTEAFF
TRBJ2-1 few . TRBV6-5 TGTGCCGGAGGGTGGTCCTACAATGAGCAGTTCTTC CAGGWSYNEQFF
TRBJ2-3 once TRBD2 TRBV6-1 TGTGCCAGCAGTGAATGGGGCGGGGGGCCAGATACGCAGTATTTT CASSEWGGGPDTQYF
TRBJ1-2 once TRBD1 TRBV6-6 TGTGCCAGCAGTTTCCCGGACAGGGGGCCTTATGGCTACACCTTC CASSFPDRGPYGYTF
TRBJ1-6 . . TRBV2 TGTGCCAGCACGGGGGGGTTTAATTCACCCCTCCACTTT CASTGGFNSPLHF
TRBJ2-3 . TRBD2 TRBV5-6 TGTGCCAGCAGCGATGGGACTAGCGGGGATACGCAGTATTTT CASSDGTSGDTQYF
TRBJ1-1 . . TRBV5-1 TGCGCCAGCCGACACGCGATGAACACTGAAGCTTTCTTT CASRHAMNTEAFF
TRBJ2-5 . TRBD2 TRBV6-6 TGTGCCAGCAAGCGGGGGCCCTACCCCCAAGAGACCCAGTACTTC CASKRGPYPQETQYF
TRBJ2-3 . TRBD2 TRBV7-2 TGTGCCAGCAGACAACTAGCGGGGGGGCCGACAGATACGCAGTATTTT CASRQLAGGPTDTQYF
TRBJ2-3 . . TRBV27 TGTGCCAGCCGACAGACTAGGAGCACAGATACGCAGTATTTT CASRQTRSTDTQYF